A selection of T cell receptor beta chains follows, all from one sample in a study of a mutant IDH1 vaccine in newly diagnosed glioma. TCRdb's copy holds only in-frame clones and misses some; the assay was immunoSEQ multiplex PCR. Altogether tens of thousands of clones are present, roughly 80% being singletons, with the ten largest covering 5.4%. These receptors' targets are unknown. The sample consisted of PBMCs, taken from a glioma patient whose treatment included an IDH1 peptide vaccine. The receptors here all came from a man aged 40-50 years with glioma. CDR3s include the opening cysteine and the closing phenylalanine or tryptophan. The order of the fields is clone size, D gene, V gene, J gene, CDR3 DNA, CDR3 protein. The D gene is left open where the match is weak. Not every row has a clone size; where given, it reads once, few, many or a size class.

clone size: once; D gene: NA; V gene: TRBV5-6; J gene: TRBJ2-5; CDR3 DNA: TGTGCCAGCAGCTTGGATAGGGTTTGGGAGACCCAGTACTTC; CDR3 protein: CASSLDRVWETQYF
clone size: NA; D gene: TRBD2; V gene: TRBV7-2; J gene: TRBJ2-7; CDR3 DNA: TGTGCCAGCAGCTTAGTGTCGGGAGGGAGGTCCTACGAGCAGTACTTC; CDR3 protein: CASSLVSGGRSYEQYF
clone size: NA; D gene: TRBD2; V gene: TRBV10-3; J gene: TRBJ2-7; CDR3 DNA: TGTGCCTCCAGTGGGACTAGCGCATACGAGCAGTACTTC; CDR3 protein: CASSGTSAYEQYF
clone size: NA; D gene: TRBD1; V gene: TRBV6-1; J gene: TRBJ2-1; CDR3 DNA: TGTGCCAGCGTTTCCCCGGGACAGGGAAATGAGCAGTTCTTC; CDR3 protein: CASVSPGQGNEQFF
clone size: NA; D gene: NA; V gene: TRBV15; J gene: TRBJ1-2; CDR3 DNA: TGTGCCACCAGCAGAGAAGTAACGGGGAATGGCTACACCTTC; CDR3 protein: CATSREVTGNGYTF
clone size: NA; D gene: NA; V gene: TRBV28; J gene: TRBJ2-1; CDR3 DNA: TGTGCCAGCAGTTTATGGGACGGGCAGTTCTTC; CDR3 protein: CASSLWDGQFF
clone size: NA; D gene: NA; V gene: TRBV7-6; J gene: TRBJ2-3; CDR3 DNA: TGTGCCAGCAGCTTAAACCCCCCGTTCGATACGCAGTATTTT; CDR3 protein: CASSLNPPFDTQYF
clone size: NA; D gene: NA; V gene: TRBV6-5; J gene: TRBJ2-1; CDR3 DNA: TGTGCCAGCAGTTACACCGGGCCCGGGGACAATGAGCAGTTCTTC; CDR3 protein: CASSYTGPGDNEQFF
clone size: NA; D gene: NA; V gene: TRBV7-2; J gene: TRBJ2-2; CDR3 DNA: TGTGCCAGCAGCGCGACCTTGAACACCGGGGAGCTGTTTTTT; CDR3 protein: CASSATLNTGELFF
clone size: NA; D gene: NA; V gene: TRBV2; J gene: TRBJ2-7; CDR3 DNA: TGTGCCAGCAGTGAATCGGGGGGCTTATCCCGTTTCAACGAGCAGTACTTC; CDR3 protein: CASSESGGLSRFNEQYF
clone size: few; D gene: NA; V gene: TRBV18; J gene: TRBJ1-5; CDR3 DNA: TGTGCCAGCTCACCAAGCGGCAATCAGCCCCAGCATTTT; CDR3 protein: CASSPSGNQPQHF
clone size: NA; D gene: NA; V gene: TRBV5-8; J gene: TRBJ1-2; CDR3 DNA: TGTGCCAACGTCCTTGCCCGGGGGGGGCTCATTGGCTACACCTTC; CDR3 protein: CANVLARGGLIGYTF
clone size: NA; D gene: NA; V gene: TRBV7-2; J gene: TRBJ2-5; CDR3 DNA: TGTGCCAGCAGCTTAGAAGTTAGAGAGACCCAGTACTTC; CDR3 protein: CASSLEVRETQYF
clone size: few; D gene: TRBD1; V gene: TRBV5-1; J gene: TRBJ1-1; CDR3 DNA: TGCGCCAGCAGCTTTGGGGGACAGTCGAACACTGAAGCTTTCTTT; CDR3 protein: CASSFGGQSNTEAFF
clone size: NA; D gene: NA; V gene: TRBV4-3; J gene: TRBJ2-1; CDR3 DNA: TGCGCCAGCAGCCAAGATGGGAGTCCAGAAGATGAGCAGTTCTTC; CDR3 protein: CASSQDGSPEDEQFF
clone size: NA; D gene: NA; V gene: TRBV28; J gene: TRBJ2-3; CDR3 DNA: TGTGCCAGCAGTTTGGCACGAGATACGCAGTATTTT; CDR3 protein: CASSLARDTQYF
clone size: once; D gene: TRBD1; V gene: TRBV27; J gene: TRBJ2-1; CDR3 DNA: TGTGCCAGCAGTCTAAGGGACAGGGGGATTTACAATGAGCAGTTCTTC; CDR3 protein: CASSLRDRGIYNEQFF
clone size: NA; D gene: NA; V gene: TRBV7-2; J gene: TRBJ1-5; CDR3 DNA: TGTGCCAGCAGCTTATTCGGAATGTCGGTCGATCAGCCCCAGCATTTT; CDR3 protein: CASSLFGMSVDQPQHF
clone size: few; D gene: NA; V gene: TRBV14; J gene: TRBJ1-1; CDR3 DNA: TGTGCCAGCAGCCAAGAAGGGGGTGAAGCTTTCTTT; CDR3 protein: CASSQEGGEAFF
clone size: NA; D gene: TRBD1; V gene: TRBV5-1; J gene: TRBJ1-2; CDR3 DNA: TGCGCCAGCAGCGCCACCGGACAGGGCTATGGCTACACCTTC; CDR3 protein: CASSATGQGYGYTF
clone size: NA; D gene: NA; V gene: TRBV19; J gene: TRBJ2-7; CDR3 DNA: TGTGCCAGTAGTATCAGTATGGCCACTCCCTACGAGCAGTACTTC; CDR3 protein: CASSISMATPYEQYF
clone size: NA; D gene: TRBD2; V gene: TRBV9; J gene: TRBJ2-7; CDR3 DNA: TGTGCCAGCAGCCGGGAGGCGGGAGGTCGTGAGCAGTACTTC; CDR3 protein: CASSREAGGREQYF
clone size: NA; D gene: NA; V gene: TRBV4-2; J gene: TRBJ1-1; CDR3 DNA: TGTGCCAGCAGCCAAGACCCCGGACTAGCGAACACTGAAGCTTTCTTT; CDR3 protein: CASSQDPGLANTEAFF
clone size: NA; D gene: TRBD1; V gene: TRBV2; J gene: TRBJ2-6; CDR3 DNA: TGTGCCAGCAGTGCGACAGGGGGGTTTGGGGCCAACGTCCTGACTTTC; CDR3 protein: CASSATGGFGANVLTF
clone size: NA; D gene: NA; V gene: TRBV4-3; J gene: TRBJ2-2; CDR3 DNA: TGCGCCAGCAGCCAAGTGAACGGGGAGCTGTTTTTT; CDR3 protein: CASSQVNGELFF
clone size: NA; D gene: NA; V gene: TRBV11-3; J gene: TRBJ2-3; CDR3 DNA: TGTGCCAGCAGCGCTAGCGGCACAGATACGCAGTATTTT; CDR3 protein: CASSASGTDTQYF
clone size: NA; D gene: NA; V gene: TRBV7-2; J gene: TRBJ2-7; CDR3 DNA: TGTGCCAGCAGCGGACGGACAGACCTGTACGAGCAGTACTTC; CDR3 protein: CASSGRTDLYEQYF
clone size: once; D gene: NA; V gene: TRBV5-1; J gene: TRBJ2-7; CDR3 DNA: TGCGCCAGCAGCTTGTCGACGGTGTTAAGCGAGCAGTACTTC; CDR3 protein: CASSLSTVLSEQYF
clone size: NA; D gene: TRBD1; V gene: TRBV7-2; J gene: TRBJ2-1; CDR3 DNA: TGTGCCAGCAGCATGACCGACAGGGGGCTGGTTTCCTACAATGAGCAGTTCTTC; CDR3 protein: CASSMTDRGLVSYNEQFF
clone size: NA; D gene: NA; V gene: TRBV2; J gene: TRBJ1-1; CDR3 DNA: TGTGCCAGCAGTGATTTAGGACAGCCGTCTGCTTTCTTT; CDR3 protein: CASSDLGQPSAFF
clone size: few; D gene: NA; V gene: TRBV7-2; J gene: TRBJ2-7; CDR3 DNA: TGTGCCAGCAGCCCCATACTGGGATCCTACGAGCAGTACTTC; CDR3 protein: CASSPILGSYEQYF
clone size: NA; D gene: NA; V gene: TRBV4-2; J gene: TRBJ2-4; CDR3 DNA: TGTGCCAGCAGCCAAGGCAGGGACCCGAACATTCAGTACTTC; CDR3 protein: CASSQGRDPNIQYF
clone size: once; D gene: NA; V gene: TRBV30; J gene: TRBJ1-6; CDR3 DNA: TGTGCCTGGAGTGTACAAGGGACGCCCTTTCTCCACTTT; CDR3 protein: CAWSVQGTPFLHF
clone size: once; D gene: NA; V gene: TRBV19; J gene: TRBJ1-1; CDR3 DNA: TGTGCCAGTAAATCCGTGGGGGCTGGAGTGAACACTGAAGCTTTCTTT; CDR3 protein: CASKSVGAGVNTEAFF
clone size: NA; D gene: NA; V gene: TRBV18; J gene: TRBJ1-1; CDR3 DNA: TGTGCCAGCTCACCAGGGCGGAACACTGAAGCTTTCTTT; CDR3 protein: CASSPGRNTEAFF
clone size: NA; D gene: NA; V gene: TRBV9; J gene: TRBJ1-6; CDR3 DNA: TGTGCCAGCAGCGGCCCCCTGTCACCCCTCCACTTT; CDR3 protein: CASSGPLSPLHF